This TCR beta chain was observed in a study of memory CD4+ T cells and cytomegalovirus serostatus. Background on the study: Of the healthy Belgian adults, 9 were CMV seropositive and 24 seronegative.

Germline CDR1 MGHRA, CDR2 YSYEKL. The CDR3 runs to 18 residues. Deletions cut 5 bases from V and 2 bases from J, with 19 bases between. Single viable CD3+CD4+CD8-CD45RO+ cells were sorted as the memory CD4+ T cells. Total CD4+ T cells were enriched by CD4 positive selection. Produced via immunoSEQ multiplex PCR; TCRdb's table is partial and in-frame only. The sample lists approximately 88,000 clones; approximately 80% were seen once. The source is an adult in good health and CMV-seropositive. Sequencing was done on a sample of memory CD4+ T cells from blood. The chain combines TRBV4-1 with TRBJ2-6; perhaps D is TRBD1 or TRBD2 (5 bases each). CDR3 sequence reads: CASSKVGVSGTGANVLTF. CDR3 sequence (DNA): TGCGCCAGCAGCAAAGTAGGGGTTTCGGGGACTGGGGCCAACGTCCTGACTTTC.